The rows below give T cell receptor beta chains drawn from one sample of a study of identical twins. TCRdb recomputed calls from the 5' RACE reads with MiXCR, one row per CDR3 protein. There are about 890,000 distinct CDR3 sequences in the sample; more than 9% occur only once, and around 1.6% lies in the top ten. The data also belong to a second study, concerning yellow fever vaccine responses in identical twins.

The sequencing sample was made of PBMCs. Every receptor here comes from a woman aged 18-29 years in good health. The CDR3 runs from the conserved cysteine through the conserved F or W.

>TRBV24-1
CATSGVGGYTF
>TRBV7-8
CASSSHRGDTEAFF
>TRBV18
CASSPVTGSEAFF
>TRBV28
CASGEEKLFF
>TRBV4-1
CASSQERGLPTDTQYF
>TRBV18
CASSLRTSLVGELFF
>TRBV24-1
CATSDTGSGQPQHF
>TRBV28
CASKGGSSYNEQFF
>TRBV24-1
CATSALTGAQETQYF
>TRBV20-1
CSVLGQSLPEQYF
>TRBV7-2
CASIPAGSSYNEQFF
>TRBV6-1
CASSQELVGRDTQYF
>TRBV5-1
CASSLWGPSYEQYF
>TRBV10-3
CAISDPGTGNTGELFF
>TRBV20-1
CSASPEPDITDTQYF
>TRBV7-6
CASSTHLGLAGRSYNEQFF
>TRBV28
CASSSPQGVLDYSGANVLTF
>TRBV5-5
CASSPEGLRKETQYF
>TRBV7-9
CASSLEATEAFF
>TRBV28
CASSFYGAGELFF
>TRBV28
CASRGGGSRRSYNEQFF
>TRBV14
CASSPMAGIGGRNEQFF
>TRBV20-1
CSARPGAGRTDTQYF
>TRBV5-1
CASMGTVYNEQFF
>TRBV3-1
CASSQEGQYNSPLHF
>TRBV20-1
CSARGDRNLDTQYF
>TRBV20-1
CSARDQKNTEAFF
>TRBV12-3/TRBV12-4
CASSLEMLLF
>TRBV29-1
CSVFPRCHTNYGYTF
>TRBV11-2
CASSLNTGAGGSYNEQFF
>TRBV7-3
CASSLVLAGTNEQFF
>TRBV20-1
CSATRRAPYNEQFF
>TRBV27
CASSLYPGRGTYNEQFF
>TRBV2
CASSEANYEQYF
>TRBV27
CASWEGNQPQHF
>TRBV27
CASSLGQGRNTQYF
>TRBV20-1
CSARDPVGHRPPADGYTF
>TRBV7-6
CASSSRTGPPSGNTIYF
>TRBV24-1
CATSDFRDRTYVQYF
>TRBV7-9
CASSDGLGRARETQYF
>TRBV7-3
CASSLDRDETQYF
>TRBV5-8
CASSPGLEGTEAFF
>TRBV19
CASSIVSGIGFYEQFF
>TRBV20-1
CSARTGDPYEQYF
>TRBV12-3/TRBV12-4
CASSLYPLLAGGPANEQFF